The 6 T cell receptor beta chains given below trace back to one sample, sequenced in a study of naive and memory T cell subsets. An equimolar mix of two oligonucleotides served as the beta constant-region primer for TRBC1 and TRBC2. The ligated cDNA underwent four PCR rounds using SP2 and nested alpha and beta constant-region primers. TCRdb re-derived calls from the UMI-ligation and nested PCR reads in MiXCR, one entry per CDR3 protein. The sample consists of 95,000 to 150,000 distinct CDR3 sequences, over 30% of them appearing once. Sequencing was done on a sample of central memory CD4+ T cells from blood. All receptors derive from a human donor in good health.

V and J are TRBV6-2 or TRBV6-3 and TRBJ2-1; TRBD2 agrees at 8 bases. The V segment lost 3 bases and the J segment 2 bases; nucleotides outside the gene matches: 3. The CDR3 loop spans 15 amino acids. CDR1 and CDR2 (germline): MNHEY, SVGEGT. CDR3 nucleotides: TGTGCCAGCAGTTATGGGACTAGAACCTACAATGAGCAGTTCTTC. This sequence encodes CASSYGTRTYNEQFF.

The CDR3 DNA reads TGTGCCAGTCGTGCCAAGGGTGCCTACAATGAGCAGTTCTTC. It is translated as CASRAKGAYNEQFF. V gene TRBV6-6 combines with J gene TRBJ2-1; D remains ambiguous. The V gene's germline CDR1 is MNHNY and CDR2 SVGAGI (reference sequence). The V and J ends lost 9 bases and 2 bases respectively, with 14 bases between them. The CDR3 sequence is 14 residues long.

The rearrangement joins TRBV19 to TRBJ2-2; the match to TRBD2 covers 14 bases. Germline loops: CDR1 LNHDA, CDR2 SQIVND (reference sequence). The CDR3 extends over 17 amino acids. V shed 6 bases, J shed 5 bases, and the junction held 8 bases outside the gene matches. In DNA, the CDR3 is TGTGCCAGTAGCCCGGGACTAGCGGGAGTCTTAACCGGGGAGCTGTTTTTT. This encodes CASSPGLAGVLTGELFF.

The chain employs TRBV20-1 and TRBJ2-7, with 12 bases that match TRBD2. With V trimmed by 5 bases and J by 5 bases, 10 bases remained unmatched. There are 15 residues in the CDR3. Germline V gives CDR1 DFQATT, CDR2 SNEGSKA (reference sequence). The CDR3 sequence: CSARSTSGRADEQYF. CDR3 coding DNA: TGCAGTGCTCGCTCGACTAGCGGGAGAGCCGACGAGCAGTACTTC.

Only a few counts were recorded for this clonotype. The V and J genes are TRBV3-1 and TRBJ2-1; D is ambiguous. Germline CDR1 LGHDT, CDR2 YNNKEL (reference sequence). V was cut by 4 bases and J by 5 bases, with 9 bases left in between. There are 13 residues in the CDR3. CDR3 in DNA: TGTGCCAGCAGCCGTGGAACAAACAATGAGCAGTTCTTC. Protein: CASSRGTNNEQFF.

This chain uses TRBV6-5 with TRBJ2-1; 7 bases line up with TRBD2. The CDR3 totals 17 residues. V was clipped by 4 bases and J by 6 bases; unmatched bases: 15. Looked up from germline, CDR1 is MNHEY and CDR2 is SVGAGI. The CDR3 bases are TGTGCCAGCAGTTTTCGAAAAGGACTAGATAAACCCAATGAGCAGTTCTTC. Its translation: CASSFRKGLDKPNEQFF.